This paragraph reports one T cell receptor (beta chain). The data stem from a study of blood T cell repertoires in COVID-19. Study summary: Sources were T cells, B-cell-depleted T cells, or PBMCs; the material itself was cDNA or gDNA.

This CDR3 is built from 13 residues. The V gene's germline CDR1 is PRHDT and CDR2 FYEKMQ (reference sequence). V lost 3 bases to trimming and J lost 8 bases, with 10 bases between them. Per the original data handling: From reference gene primer amplification, estimates of nucleated cell counts were derived. The table came from immunoSEQ multiplex PCR; TCRdb's copy has only in-frame clones and leaves some out. The V and J calls and clone size are taken from that table; D and trimming were inferred from the DNA. The sample lists 250,000 to 300,000 clones, about 86% occurring once. The rearrangement uses TRBV13 and TRBJ1-4; no reliable D call. Input material: peripheral blood. The sequence was collected from a man between 18 and 29 years old with active or convalescent COVID-19. This CDR3 is CASSFSEGEKLFF. The CDR3 nucleotides are TGTGCCAGCAGCTTTTCTGAGGGAGAAAAACTGTTTTTT.